This is a list of T cell receptor beta chains from one sample in a study of cytomegalovirus exposure and HLA in healthy donors. Only in-frame clones appear in the TCRdb table, and some are missing; sequencing was by immunoSEQ multiplex PCR. The sample has 130,000 to 150,000 clones; 85% to 90% are singletons. Sequencing input: PBMCs. Receptor source: a woman aged 30 to 39 in good health and CMV-seropositive. Each CDR3 is given with its conserved first and last residue. D genes are given only for firm matches. The listing skips clone size in some rows; elsewhere it reads once, few, many or a size class.

J gene | V gene | clone size | D gene | CDR3 DNA | CDR3 protein
TRBJ2-5 | TRBV5-4 | NA | TRBD1 | TGTGCCAGCAGCCCTGGGACAGGGAAAGAGACCCAGTACTTC | CASSPGTGKETQYF
TRBJ1-1 | TRBV5-1 | NA | TRBD1 | TGCGCCAGCAGCAGTCAACAGGGGAGCACTGAAGCTTTCTTT | CASSSQQGSTEAFF
TRBJ2-7 | TRBV5-1 | NA | NA | TGCGCCAGCAGCCCTGGGACAACCAACCACGAGCAGTACTTC | CASSPGTTNHEQYF
TRBJ2-5 | TRBV5-1 | NA | TRBD2 | TGCGCCAGCAGCCCATGGGGGGGGCAAGAGACCCAGTACTTC | CASSPWGGQETQYF
TRBJ2-7 | TRBV28 | NA | TRBD1 | TGTGCCAGCAGTTGGACAGGGACCTACGAGCAGTACTTC | CASSWTGTYEQYF
TRBJ1-4 | TRBV19 | few | TRBD1 | TGTGCCAGTAGTATAGATGGGACAGGCCGTGAAAAACTGTTTTTT | CASSIDGTGREKLFF
TRBJ2-7 | TRBV7-8 | NA | NA | TGTGCCAGCAGCTTAGCAGGACGGAGGAGCTCCTACGAGCAGTACTTC | CASSLAGRRSSYEQYF
TRBJ1-1 | TRBV27 | once | TRBD1 | TGTGCCAGCAGTGCCACAGGGGGAAGGATCAGAGCTTTCTTT | CASSATGGRIRAFF
TRBJ1-3 | TRBV11-2 | NA | NA | TGTGCCAGCAGCCCCCAGTCCGGGGGAGCTGGAAACACCATATATTTT | CASSPQSGGAGNTIYF
TRBJ2-7 | TRBV4-2 | NA | TRBD2 | TGTGCCAGCAGCACTCCCTCTACTAGCGGGGGGGACACCTACGAGCAGTACTTC | CASSTPSTSGGDTYEQYF
TRBJ2-2 | TRBV7-2 | many | TRBD2 | TGTGCCAGCAGCTCACCGGGACTAGCGGGAGGGCCTGGCACCGGGGAGCTGTTTTTT | CASSSPGLAGGPGTGELFF
TRBJ2-1 | TRBV19 | NA | TRBD1 | TGTGCCACTTCGGACAGGAGGTTCCAATTGTTTAATGAGCAGTTCTTC | CATSDRRFQLFNEQFF
TRBJ2-3 | TRBV7-8 | NA | NA | TGTGCCAGCAGCTTACTCAGGGGCCCAGATACGCAGTATTTT | CASSLLRGPDTQYF